Sequencing of this T cell receptor beta chain was carried out in a study of radiotherapy plus CTLA-4 blockade in lung cancer. Losses at the gene ends were 1 base for V and 5 bases for J; bases not matched to a gene: 10. This CDR3 spans 16 amino acids. Germline CDR1 reads SGHTA; CDR2 reads FQGNSA. Clones were sequenced by immunoSEQ multiplex PCR, and TCRdb holds only the in-frame ones, with some missing. The data hold about 91,000 clones, with about two thirds observed a single time. The source was peripheral blood, collected from a patient treated with radiotherapy plus ipilimumab. The rearrangement uses TRBV7-2 and TRBJ2-5; 7 bases agree with TRBD2. The origin of this receptor is a human donor with non-small cell lung cancer that progressed on radiotherapy plus ipilimumab. The CDR3 DNA follows: TGTGCCAGCAGCTTAGGCGGGAGCTCCGCCCGGGAGACCCAGTACTTC. Translating gives CASSLGGSSARETQYF.